One sample yielded the 30 T cell receptor beta chains listed below, sequenced in a study of blood T cells in healthy people across ages. Through a sample-barcoded 5' primer and a J-beta primer mix, a second PCR was run for 7 to 11 cycles. A single record per CDR3 protein comes from TCRdb applying MiXCR to the 5' RACE reads. The sample records approximately 1.5 million distinct CDR3 sequences, approximately 42% being singletons. The sequenced material came from blood. These TCRs come from a woman younger than 30 in good health.

The rearrangement uses TRBV27 and TRBJ2-5; 10 nucleotides agree with TRBD2. With V trimmed by 3 bases and J by 2 bases, 6 bases remained unmatched. Germline values: CDR1 MNHEY, CDR2 SMNVEV (reference sequence). This CDR3 has 16 amino acids. The CDR3 DNA reads TGTGCCAGCAGTTTGGACGGGACTAGCGCGCAAGAGACCCAGTACTTC. Translating it yields CASSLDGTSAQETQYF.

In DNA form, the CDR3 reads TGCGCCAGCAGCCACCCCGGCAGGTATGATGGCTACACCTTC. It translates to CASSHPGRYDGYTF. The V gene is TRBV4-1, the J gene TRBJ1-2; D unclear. V was trimmed by 3 bases and J by 6 bases, leaving 14 bases between them. The CDR3 is 14 amino acids. Germline lookup yields CDR1 MGHRA and CDR2 YSYEKL.

Details on this clonotype: It is likely a read error, because the conserved phenylalanine at the end of the CDR3 is missing. This chain joins TRBV10-3 and TRBJ2-7, with D perhaps matching TRBD1 (6 bases). CDR3 length: 12 residues. Looked up from germline, CDR1 is ENHRY and CDR2 is SYGVKD. Trimming removed 11 bases from V and 5 bases from J, with 16 bases in between. CDR3 in amino acids: CAVQGSGNEQYL. Here the CDR3 DNA reads TGTGCCGTACAGGGCTCTGGTAACGAGCAGTACCTC.

This clonotype was seen more than once but under ten times. J is TRBJ1-5 and V is TRBV7-2, with 7 nucleotides matching TRBD1. J was trimmed by 0 bases and V by 7 bases; bases with no gene match: 6. CDR1 SGHTA and CDR2 FQGNSA come from the germline V gene. The CDR3 length is 15 residues. CDR3 DNA: TGTGCCAGCACCAAGACAGGGTTTAGCAATCAGCCCCAGCATTTT. It translates to CASTKTGFSNQPQHF.

This clonotype showed up just a few times. The gene calls are TRBV27 and TRBJ2-1; 8 nucleotides agree with TRBD2. The V segment lost 2 bases and the J segment 7 bases; nucleotides outside the gene matches: 4. Germline CDR1 is MNHEY and CDR2 is SMNVEV (reference sequence). The CDR3 runs 14 residues. DNA for the CDR3: TGTGCCAGCAGTTTACAGCGGGAGAGTAATGAGCAGTTCTTC. Translating it yields CASSLQRESNEQFF.

J is TRBJ1-1 and V is TRBV14, with D maybe TRBD1 (5 bases). Germline V CDR1 and CDR2: SGHDN, FVKESK. The CDR3 length is 13 residues. The V and J ends lost 2 bases and 2 bases respectively, with 6 bases between them. In nucleotides, the CDR3 is TGTGCCAGCAGCCAATGGACAAACACTGAAGCTTTCTTT. This translates into CASSQWTNTEAFF.

The chain recombines TRBV7-2 with TRBJ2-1; the match to TRBD2 covers 12 bases. The CDR3 covers 19 residues. J lost 4 bases, V lost 5 bases, and 15 bases had no gene match. Germline CDR1 and CDR2: SGHTA and FQGNSA. CDR3: CASSPMLAGGPAVYNEQFF. As DNA, the CDR3 is TGTGCCAGCAGCCCTATGCTAGCGGGGGGGCCCGCCGTGTACAATGAGCAGTTCTTC.

In this sample, this clonotype turned up a few times. The V and J genes are TRBV14 and TRBJ2-3; the D gene is possibly TRBD1 (5 bases). This CDR3 comprises 15 residues. CDR1 and CDR2 (germline): SGHDN, FVKESK. V was shortened by 2 bases and J by 4 bases, with 13 bases between the two germline ends. Written as DNA, the CDR3 is TGTGCCAGCAGCCAACAGGGTTGGTATTCAGATACGCAGTATTTT. This encodes CASSQQGWYSDTQYF.

A note on this clonotype: Its ends do not fully match the called genes, so a read error is possible. The chain employs TRBV18 and TRBJ2-7; D not certain. This CDR3 is 12 amino acids long. Germline-derived CDR1 and CDR2 are KGHSH and LQKENI. The DNA for the CDR3 is TGTGCCAGCGCACCTTTGAGTGTTGAGCAGTACTTC. It codes for CASAPLSVEQYF.

J is TRBJ1-1 and V is TRBV19; no clear D gene. CDR3 size: 12 residues. The V gene's germline CDR1 is LNHDA and CDR2 SQIVND (reference sequence). V was trimmed by 4 bases and J by 3 bases, leaving 6 bases between them. The CDR3 loop reads CASSTAYTEAFF. DNA for the CDR3: TGTGCCAGTAGTACCGCTTACACTGAAGCTTTCTTT.

This clonotype occurred once. This chain joins TRBV10-3 and TRBJ2-3, with D possibly being TRBD1 (5 bases). Trimming removed 2 bases at V and 7 bases at J, with 13 bases between. Germline loops: CDR1 ENHRY, CDR2 SYGVKD. The CDR3 totals 14 residues. This CDR3 reads CAISEATAENTQYF. CDR3 DNA: TGTGCCATCAGTGAGGCGACAGCTGAGAATACGCAGTATTTT.

The chain links TRBV29-1 to TRBJ1-5; D not resolved. CDR3 length equals 13 residues. V lost 7 bases, J lost 4 bases, and 14 bases lay in between. In germline, CDR1 is SQVTM, CDR2 ANQGSEA. DNA for the CDR3: TGCAGCGCCTCTCTAGCCCTAAATCAGCCCCAGCATTTT. Its protein is CSASLALNQPQHF.

A few counts support this clonotype. CDR3 protein: CASSYPWGGQFF. CDR3 bases: TGTGCCAGCAGTTACCCCTGGGGTGGGCAGTTCTTC. The rearrangement joins TRBV6-2 or TRBV6-3 to TRBJ2-1; D unclear. Trimming removed 2 bases at V and 12 bases at J, with 11 bases between. The CDR3 extends over 12 amino acids. Germline CDR1 reads MNHEY; CDR2 reads SVGEGT.

This clonotype was observed a few times. The gene calls are TRBV7-2 and TRBJ2-7, with D perhaps matching TRBD1 (5 bases). The CDR3 has 14 residues. Trimming stripped 5 bases from V and 7 bases from J, with 18 bases between. Germline V CDR1 and CDR2: SGHTA, FQGNSA. The CDR3, as DNA: TGTGCCAGCAGCGCCAGGGTTAGGTACAATGAGCAGTACTTC. The encoded protein is CASSARVRYNEQYF. The full variable domain, its missing parts supplied by reference TRBV7-2 and TRBJ2-7, is GAGVSQSPSNKVTEKGKDVELRCDPISGHTALYWYRQSLGQGLEFLIYFQGNSAPDKSGLPSDRFSAERTGGSVSTLTIQRTQQEDSAVYLCASSARVRYNEQYFGPGTRLTVT.

The chain employs TRBV27 and TRBJ2-1; D may match TRBD1 or TRBD2 (5 bases each). The germline V and J ends were trimmed by 4 bases and 3 bases, with 16 bases remaining between them. This CDR3 has 16 amino acids. CDR1 MNHEY and CDR2 SMNVEV come from the germline V gene (reference sequence). CDR3 DNA sequence: TGTGCCAGCAGTTCTCGGGACGTCTACGGCTACAATGAGCAGTTCTTC. Its protein product is CASSSRDVYGYNEQFF.

The chain uses TRBV6-5 and TRBJ1-2; TRBD1 is a possible D gene (6 bases). Trimming removed 7 bases at V and 6 bases at J, with 12 bases between. Germline V lookup: CDR1 MNHEY, CDR2 SVGAGI. This CDR3 region has 12 residues. The CDR3 coding sequence is TGTGCCAGCATCGGGGGGGCGAATGGCTACACCTTC. Translated: CASIGGANGYTF.

CDR3 DNA: TGTGCCACCGGCGAGAACACCGGGGAGCTGTTTTTT. Its translation is CATGENTGELFF. The V and J genes are TRBV10-3 and TRBJ2-2; D call uncertain. Germline assignment: CDR1 ENHRY and CDR2 SYGVKD. V lost 10 bases, J lost 1 base, and 7 bases lay in between. CDR3 length equals 12 residues.

This clonotype was detected many times. This chain joins TRBV29-1 and TRBJ1-5; TRBD1 agrees at 7 bases. Germline assignment: CDR1 SQVTM and CDR2 ANQGSEA. This CDR3 has 14 amino acids. J was trimmed by 2 bases and V by 5 bases; bases with no gene match: 6. Here the CDR3 reads CSVRQGNGNQPQHF. The CDR3 region has the DNA TGCAGCGTTCGACAGGGAAATGGCAATCAGCCCCAGCATTTT.

This clonotype came up once. The chain links TRBV4-3 to TRBJ2-1, with D tentatively TRBD2 (7 bases). Germline-derived CDR1 and CDR2 are LGHNA and YSLEER. Trimming took off 1 base at V and 5 bases at J, with 15 bases between the two ends. CDR3 length: 16 residues. The DNA of the CDR3 is TGCGCCAGCAGCCAAGGAGGGGGGGCCCCTAACAATGAGCAGTTCTTC. It translates to CASSQGGGAPNNEQFF.

The J gene is TRBJ1-4, the V gene TRBV25-1; possible D gene TRBD1, 6 bases. V was cut by 2 bases and J by 3 bases, with 10 bases left in between. This CDR3 is 15 amino acids long. Germline loops: CDR1 MGHDK, CDR2 SYGVNS. Here the CDR3 DNA reads TGTGCCAGCAGTGAAACGGGGGCCTCTAATGAAAAACTGTTTTTT. Protein sequence: CASSETGASNEKLFF.

This clonotype showed up just a few times. This chain uses TRBV12-3 or TRBV12-4 with TRBJ2-1; TRBD2 might be the D (5 bases). The V and J ends lost 1 base and 7 bases respectively, with 17 bases between them. CDR3 size: 16 residues. CDR3 DNA sequence: TGTGCCAGCAGTTTAGGGCGGGTCCCCCTCAGGAATGAGCAGTTCTTC. This translates into CASSLGRVPLRNEQFF.

V gene TRBV5-1 combines with J gene TRBJ2-3; TRBD2 matches at 7 bases. Germline CDR1 and CDR2: SGHRS and YFSETQ. The length of the CDR3 is 18 residues. The ends lost 1 base at V and 2 bases at J; junction bases unmatched: 13. This CDR3 reads CASSLRPRPSGSTDTQYF. Written as DNA, the CDR3 is TGCGCCAGCAGCTTGCGGCCTCGACCTAGCGGATCCACAGATACGCAGTATTTT.

Points on this clonotype: A much larger clone lies a single base off, so this may be a read error. J is TRBJ2-1 and V is TRBV20-1; D is undetermined. V lost 5 bases, J lost 6 bases, and 17 bases lay in between. The CDR3 extends over 14 amino acids. Germline V gives CDR1 DFQATT, CDR2 SNEGSKA (reference sequence). CDR3 DNA sequence: TGCAGTGCTCGGCGTGCAGAGTTTGGCAATGAGCAGTTCTTC. This encodes CSARRAEFGNEQFF.

This clonotype has just a few counts. The chain uses TRBV6-6 and TRBJ1-2; 8 bases agree with TRBD1. The germline V gene encodes CDR1 MNHNY and CDR2 SVGAGI (reference sequence). Germline trimming cut 6 bases from V and 6 bases from J; bases unmatched to any gene: 9. This CDR3 contains 14 residues. CDR3 sequence (DNA): TGTGCCAGCAGAGATTCAGGGGGCAGAGATGGCTACACCTTC. Translation gives CASRDSGGRDGYTF.

This clonotype was detected only a few times. The chain recombines TRBV7-6 with TRBJ2-3; D possibly uses TRBD1 or TRBD2 (5 bases each). V was pared by 1 base and J by 2 bases, with 16 bases between. CDR1 SGHVS and CDR2 FNYEAQ come from the germline V gene. There are 17 residues in the CDR3. The CDR3 here is CASSLGGRWLHTDTQYF. The CDR3, as DNA: TGTGCCAGCAGCTTAGGGGGGAGATGGCTACACACAGATACGCAGTATTTT.

This clonotype turned up a few times. V is TRBV6-2 or TRBV6-3 and J is TRBJ1-2; D is unclear. CDR1 MNHEY and CDR2 SVGEGT come from the germline V gene. V lost 5 bases and J lost 4, with 20 bases in between. The CDR3 has 16 amino acids. The CDR3 region is CASSPRPASSPYGYTF. Written as DNA, the CDR3 is TGTGCCAGCAGTCCCCGACCGGCATCATCCCCCTATGGCTACACCTTC.

The V call is TRBV12-3 or TRBV12-4, the J call TRBJ2-4; 15 nucleotides line up with TRBD2. This CDR3 has 21 amino acids. V dropped 4 bases and J dropped 1; count of bases not matched to a gene: 14. The CDR3 is CASSSRGLAGGGVSAKNIQYF. The CDR3 nucleotides read TGTGCCAGCAGTTCACGGGGACTAGCGGGAGGTGGTGTGAGTGCCAAAAACATTCAGTACTTC.

This clonotype was seen many times. This chain connects TRBV4-3 to TRBJ2-1; perhaps TRBD2 as D (6 bases). Germline CDR1 LGHNA, CDR2 YSLEER. The CDR3 consists of 14 residues. V gave up 4 bases and J gave up 4 bases, with 11 bases separating them. The DNA of the CDR3 is TGCGCCAGCAGCCCACAACTAGCTTACAATGAGCAGTTCTTC. Translation gives CASSPQLAYNEQFF.

The chain uses TRBV15 and TRBJ2-1, with D perhaps assigned TRBD1 or TRBD2 (5 bases each). CDR1 LNHNV and CDR2 YYDKDF come from the germline V gene (reference sequence). The V gene lost 1 base and the J gene lost 8 bases, with 12 bases spanning the gap. This CDR3 contains 14 residues. Written as DNA, the CDR3 is TGTGCCACCAGCAGAGTTGGGGGAGTCGATGAGCAGTTCTTC. Protein: CATSRVGGVDEQFF.

V is TRBV5-5 and J is TRBJ2-1; D is unresolved. The V gene's germline CDR1 is SGHKS and CDR2 YYEKEE (reference sequence). This CDR3 comprises 14 residues. With 4 bases removed from V and 6 bases from J, the gap between germline ends came to 14 bases. The CDR3 loop is CASSPGVGRNEQFF. The CDR3 DNA reads as TGTGCCAGCAGCCCGGGTGTTGGACGCAATGAGCAGTTCTTC.